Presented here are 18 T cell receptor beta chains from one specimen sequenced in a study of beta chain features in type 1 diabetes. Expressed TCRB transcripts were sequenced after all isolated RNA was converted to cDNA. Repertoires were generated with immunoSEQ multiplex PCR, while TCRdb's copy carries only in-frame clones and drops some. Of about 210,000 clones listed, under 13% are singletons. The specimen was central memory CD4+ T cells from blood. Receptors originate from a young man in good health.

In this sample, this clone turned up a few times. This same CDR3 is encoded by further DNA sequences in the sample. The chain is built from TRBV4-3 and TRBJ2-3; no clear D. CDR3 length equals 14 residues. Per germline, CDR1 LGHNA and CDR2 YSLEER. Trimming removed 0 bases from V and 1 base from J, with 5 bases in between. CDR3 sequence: CASSQDGGTDTQYF. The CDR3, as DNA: TGCGCCAGCAGCCAAGATGGGGGCACAGATACGCAGTATTTT.

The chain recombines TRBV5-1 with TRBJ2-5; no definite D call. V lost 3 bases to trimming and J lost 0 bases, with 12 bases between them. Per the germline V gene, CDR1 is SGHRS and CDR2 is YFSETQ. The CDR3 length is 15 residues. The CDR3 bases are TGCGCCAGCAGCTCAGGACCGACGTACCAAGAGACCCAGTACTTC. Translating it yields CASSSGPTYQETQYF.

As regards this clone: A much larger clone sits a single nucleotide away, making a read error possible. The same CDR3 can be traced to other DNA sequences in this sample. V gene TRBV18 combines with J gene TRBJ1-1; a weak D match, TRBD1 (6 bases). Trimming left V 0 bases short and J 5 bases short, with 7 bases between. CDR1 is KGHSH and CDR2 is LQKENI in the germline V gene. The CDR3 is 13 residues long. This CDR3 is CASSPPGGTEAFF. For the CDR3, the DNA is TGTGCCAGCTCACCACCAGGGGGGACTGAAGCTTTCTTT.

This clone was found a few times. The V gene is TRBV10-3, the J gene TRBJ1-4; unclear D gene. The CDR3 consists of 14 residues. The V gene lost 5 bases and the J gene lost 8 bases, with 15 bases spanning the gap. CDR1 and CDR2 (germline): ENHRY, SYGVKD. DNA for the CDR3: TGTGCCATCAGTCGGGGTCTCGGCACCGAAAAACTGTTTTTT. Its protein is CAISRGLGTEKLFF.

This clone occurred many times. In nucleotides, the CDR3 is TGCAGCGTCGGACACCTCTACAATGAGCAGTTCTTC. Translation gives CSVGHLYNEQFF. This sequence joins TRBV29-1 and TRBJ2-1; D might be TRBD1 (5 bases). Trimming left V 6 bases short and J 3 bases short, with 9 bases between. The CDR3 consists of 12 residues. Per germline, CDR1 SQVTM and CDR2 ANQGSEA.

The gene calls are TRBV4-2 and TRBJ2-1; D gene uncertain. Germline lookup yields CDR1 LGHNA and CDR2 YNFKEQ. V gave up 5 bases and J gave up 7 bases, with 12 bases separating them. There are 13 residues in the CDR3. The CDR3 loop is CASSGLGINEQFF. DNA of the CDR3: TGTGCCAGCAGCGGGTTGGGCATTAATGAGCAGTTCTTC.

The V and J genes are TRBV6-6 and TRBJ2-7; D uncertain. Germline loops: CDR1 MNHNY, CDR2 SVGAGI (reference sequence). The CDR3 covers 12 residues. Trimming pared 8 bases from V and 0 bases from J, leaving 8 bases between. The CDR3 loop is CASRGGSYEQYF. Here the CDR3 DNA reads TGTGCCAGCCGAGGTGGCTCCTACGAGCAGTACTTC.

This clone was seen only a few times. This CDR3 reads CATSRTVINEKLFF. The DNA of the CDR3 is TGTGCCACCAGCCGGACGGTTATTAATGAAAAACTGTTTTTT. V is TRBV15 and J is TRBJ1-4; D is undetermined. The CDR3 contains 14 residues. Germline V gene data show CDR1 as LNHNV and CDR2 as YYDKDF (reference sequence). V was cut by 5 bases and J by 4 bases, with 11 bases left in between.

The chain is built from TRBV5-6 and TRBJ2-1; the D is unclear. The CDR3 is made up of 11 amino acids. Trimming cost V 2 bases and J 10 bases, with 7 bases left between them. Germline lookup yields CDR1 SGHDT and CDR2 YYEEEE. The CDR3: CASSFLGEQFF. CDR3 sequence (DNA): TGTGCCAGCAGCTTTCTGGGAGAGCAGTTCTTC. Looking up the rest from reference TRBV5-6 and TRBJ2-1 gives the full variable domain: DAGVTQSPTHLIKTRGQQVTLRCSPKSGHDTVSWYQQALGQGPQFIFQYYEEEERQRGNFPDRFSGHQFPNYSSELNVNALLLGDSALYLCASSFLGEQFFGPGTRLTVL.

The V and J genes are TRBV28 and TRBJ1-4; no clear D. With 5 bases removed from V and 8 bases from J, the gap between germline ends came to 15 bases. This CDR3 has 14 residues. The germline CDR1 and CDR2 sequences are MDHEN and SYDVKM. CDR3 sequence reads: CASSPDYPGEKLFF. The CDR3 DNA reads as TGTGCCAGCAGTCCGGACTACCCTGGGGAAAAACTGTTTTTT. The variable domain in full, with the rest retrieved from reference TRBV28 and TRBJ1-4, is DVKVTQSSRYLVKRTGEKVFLECVQDMDHENMFWYRQDPGLGLRLIYFSYDVKMKEKGDIPEGYSVSREKKERFSLILESASTNQTSMYLCASSPDYPGEKLFFGSGTQLSVL.

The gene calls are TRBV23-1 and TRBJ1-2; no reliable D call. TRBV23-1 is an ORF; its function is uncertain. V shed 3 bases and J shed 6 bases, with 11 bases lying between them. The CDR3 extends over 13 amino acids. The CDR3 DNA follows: TGCGCCAGCAGTCATGATATTGTGGATGGCTACACCTTC. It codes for CASSHDIVDGYTF.

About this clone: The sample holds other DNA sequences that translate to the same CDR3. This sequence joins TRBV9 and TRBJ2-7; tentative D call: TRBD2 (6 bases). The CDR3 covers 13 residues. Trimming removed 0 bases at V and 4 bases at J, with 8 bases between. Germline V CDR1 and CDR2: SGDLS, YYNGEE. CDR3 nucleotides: TGTGCCAGCAGCGTAGCGGGAGCTTACGAGCAGTACTTC. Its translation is CASSVAGAYEQYF.

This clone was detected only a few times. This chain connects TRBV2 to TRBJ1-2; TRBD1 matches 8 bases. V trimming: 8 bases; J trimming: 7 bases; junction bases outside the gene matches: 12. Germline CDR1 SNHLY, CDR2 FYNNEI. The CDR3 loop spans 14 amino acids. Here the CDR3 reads CASATQGAEVGYTF. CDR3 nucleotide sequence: TGTGCCAGCGCAACTCAGGGGGCAGAAGTTGGCTACACCTTC. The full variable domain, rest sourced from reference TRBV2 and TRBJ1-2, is EPEVTQTPSHQVTQMGQEVILRCVPISNHLYFYWYRQILGQKVEFLVSFYNNEISEKSEIFDDQFSVERPDGSNFTLKIRSTKLEDSAMYFCASATQGAEVGYTFGSGTRLTVV.

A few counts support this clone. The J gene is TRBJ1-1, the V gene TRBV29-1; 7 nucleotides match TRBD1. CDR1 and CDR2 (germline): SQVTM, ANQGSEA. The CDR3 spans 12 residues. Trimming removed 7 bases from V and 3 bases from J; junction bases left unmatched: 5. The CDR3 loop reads CSADDRDTEAFF. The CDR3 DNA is TGCAGCGCCGACGACAGGGACACTGAAGCTTTCTTT.

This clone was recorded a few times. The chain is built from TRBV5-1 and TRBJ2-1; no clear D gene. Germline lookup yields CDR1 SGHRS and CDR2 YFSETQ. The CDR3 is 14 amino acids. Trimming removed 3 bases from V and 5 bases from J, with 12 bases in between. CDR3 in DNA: TGCGCCAGCAGCTCCTTTGGACGGGACAATGAGCAGTTCTTC. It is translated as CASSSFGRDNEQFF.

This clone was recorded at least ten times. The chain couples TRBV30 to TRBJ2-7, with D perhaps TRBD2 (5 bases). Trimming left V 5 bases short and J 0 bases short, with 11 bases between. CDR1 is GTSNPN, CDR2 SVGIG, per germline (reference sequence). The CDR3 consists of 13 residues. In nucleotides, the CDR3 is TGTGCCTGGGCCGGACTGACCTCCTACGAGCAGTACTTC. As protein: CAWAGLTSYEQYF.

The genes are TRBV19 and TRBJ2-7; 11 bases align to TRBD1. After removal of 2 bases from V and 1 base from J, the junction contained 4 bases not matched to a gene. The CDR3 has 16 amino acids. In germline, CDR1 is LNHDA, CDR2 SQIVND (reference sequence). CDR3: CASSIRTGGRSYEQYF. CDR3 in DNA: TGTGCCAGTAGTATACGGACAGGGGGCCGTTCCTACGAGCAGTACTTC.

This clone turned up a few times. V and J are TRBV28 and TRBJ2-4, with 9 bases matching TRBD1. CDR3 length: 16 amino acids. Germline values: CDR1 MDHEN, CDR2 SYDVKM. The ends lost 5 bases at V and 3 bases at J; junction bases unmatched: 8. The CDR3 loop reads CASSTPTGGVKNIQYF. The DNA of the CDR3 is TGTGCCAGCAGTACACCGACAGGGGGGGTCAAAAACATTCAGTACTTC. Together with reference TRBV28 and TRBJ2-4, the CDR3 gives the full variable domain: DVKVTQSSRYLVKRTGEKVFLECVQDMDHENMFWYRQDPGLGLRLIYFSYDVKMKEKGDIPEGYSVSREKKERFSLILESASTNQTSMYLCASSTPTGGVKNIQYFGAGTRLSVL.